These 9 T cell receptor beta chains came from one sample sequenced in a study of metastatic and nonmetastatic thyroid tumors. Patients were all untreated before their thyroid surgery. MiXCR reprocessed the PCR reads for TCRdb. The sample has some 69,000 clones, 14% seen once; the top ten hold over 6%. What was sequenced was blood. These receptors originate from a male donor with papillary thyroid cancer or a benign thyroid nodule (not recorded which). Some clones in this sample may be carry-over from other donors' samples.

This clone showed up just a few times. Here the CDR3 reads CASRDWTSVIAETQYF. Here the CDR3 DNA reads TGTGCCAGCAGGGATTGGACTAGCGTGATAGCAGAGACCCAGTACTTC. This sequence joins TRBV6-1 and TRBJ2-5, with 9 bases matching TRBD2. Germline loops: CDR1 MNHNS, CDR2 SASEGT. The junction had 12 bases not matched to a gene; V was cut back by 6 bases and J by 4 bases. The CDR3 has 16 residues.

At least ten counts were recorded for this clone. V is TRBV20-1 and J is TRBJ2-5; 13 bases are a match to TRBD2. J lost 2 bases, V lost 0 bases, and 3 bases had no gene match. CDR1 DFQATT and CDR2 SNEGSKA come from the germline V gene (reference sequence). The CDR3 totals 16 residues. CDR3 in amino acids: CSARDWGLAGQETQYF. DNA for the CDR3: TGCAGTGCTAGAGATTGGGGACTAGCGGGACAAGAGACCCAGTACTTC.

This clone was seen repeatedly, ten times or more. The chain combines TRBV2 with TRBJ2-7, with a tentative D call TRBD1 (7 bases). Germline CDR1 reads SNHLY; CDR2 reads FYNNEI. The CDR3 covers 14 residues. V was shortened by 2 bases and J by 4 bases, with 12 bases between the two germline ends. This CDR3 is CASSEWRGRYEQYF. DNA for the CDR3: TGTGCCAGCAGTGAATGGAGGGGGCGATACGAGCAGTACTTC.

This clone was observed at least ten times. A read error may produce the germline difference seen at one junction end. The chain carries TRBV6-1 and TRBJ1-2, with no clear D. The CDR3 runs to 14 residues. Per germline, CDR1 MNHNS and CDR2 SASEGT. The chain's CDR3 is CLEVSTKGRYGYTF. CDR3 nucleotides: TGCCTGGAAGTGAGCACGAAGGGAAGGTATGGCTACACCTTC.

This clone was seen only a few times. Since no conserved phenylalanine or tryptophan closes the CDR3, a read error is the likely cause. The chain couples TRBV15 to TRBJ2-7; D is unresolved. The CDR3 spans 14 residues. V was shortened by 5 bases and J by 3 bases, with 14 bases between the two germline ends. Germline-derived CDR1 and CDR2 are LNHNV and YYDKDF (reference sequence). The DNA for the CDR3 is TGTGCCACCAGCCGCAGTGGAAACCGCTACGAGCAGTACCTC. Translating it yields CATSRSGNRYEQYL.

Points on this clone: Possible read error: a much larger clone is one base away. The V and J genes are TRBV3-1 and TRBJ1-2; TRBD1 matches 7 bases. Germline lookup yields CDR1 LGHDT and CDR2 YNNKEL (reference sequence). CDR3 size: 17 residues. The CDR3 loop is CASSQEVGGETSYGHTF. The CDR3 coding sequence is TGTGCCAGCAGCCAGGAAGTAGGGGGCGAAACCTCCTATGGCCACACCTTC.

This clone has a handful of counts. The genes are TRBV28 and TRBJ2-7; D possibly corresponds to TRBD1 (6 bases). CDR1 and CDR2 from the germline V gene are MDHEN and SYDVKM. The CDR3 totals 12 residues. The V gene lost 9 bases and the J gene lost 2 bases, with 11 bases spanning the gap. CDR3 DNA sequence: TGTGCCAGAAAGCAGGGGACCTACGAGCAGTACTTC. Encoded protein: CARKQGTYEQYF.

V usage is TRBV6-4 and J usage is TRBJ2-6; 12 bases are a match to TRBD2. Looked up from germline, CDR1 is MRHNA and CDR2 is SNTAGT. The CDR3 has 19 residues. Unmatched junction bases numbered 12, after V lost 6 bases and J lost 3 bases. CDR3 region: CASRTAGTSGSYGANVLTF. The CDR3 DNA sequence: TGTGCCAGCAGGACCGCCGGGACTAGCGGGTCCTATGGGGCCAACGTCCTGACTTTC.

This clone was counted many times. V and J are TRBV5-1 and TRBJ1-2; weak D call: TRBD1 (6 bases). The V gene's germline CDR1 is SGHRS and CDR2 YFSETQ. The CDR3 is 14 residues long. V was shortened by 2 bases and J by 5 bases, with 13 bases between the two germline ends. CDR3 residues: CASSFETGHYGYTF. CDR3 coding DNA: TGCGCCAGCAGCTTTGAGACAGGCCATTATGGCTACACCTTC.